The 26 T cell receptor beta chains in this list originate from one sample, sequenced in a study of control samples from healthy donors and cancer patients (TCRdb year 2020). To prepare the library, the immunoSEQ multiplex PCR assay was applied. Here the immuneACCESS table is served through TCRdb, limited to in-frame sequences with V and J called. Missing clones are a known gap in these copies; in checked studies unresolved V genes cover under half, and the rest lacks a known reason. The sample yields around 110,000 clones; approximately 90% were counted once. Roughly 2.5% of the sample lies in the top ten. The specimen was blood. These receptor sequences come from a woman in her seventies in good health.

The V call is TRBV3-1 (or the pseudogene TRBV3-2), the J call TRBJ2-1; D call uncertain. The V gene lost 0 bases and the J gene lost 4 bases, with 4 bases spanning the gap. Germline V gene data show CDR1 as LGHDT and CDR2 as YNNKEL (reference sequence). The CDR3 is 13 residues long. In DNA form, the CDR3 reads TGTGCCAGCAGCCAAGACAGGTACAATGAGCAGTTCTTC. Translating it yields CASSQDRYNEQFF.

This chain uses TRBV12-3 or TRBV12-4 with TRBJ2-7; 7 nucleotides match TRBD1. The CDR3 loop spans 12 amino acids. Germline trimming cut 6 bases from V and 5 bases from J; bases unmatched to any gene: 4. CDR3 nucleotides: TGTGCCAGCAGCTCCACAGGGGACGAGCAGTACTTC. It encodes CASSSTGDEQYF.

This clone was picked up a small number of times. V is TRBV7-3 and J is TRBJ2-2; 10 positions agree with TRBD1. There are 15 residues in the CDR3. Germline-derived CDR1 and CDR2 are SGHTA and FQGTGA. After removal of 4 bases from V and 9 bases from J, the junction contained 8 bases not matched to a gene. In nucleotides, the CDR3 is TGTGCCAGCAGCTCAGGGACAGGGGACCACCGGGAGCTGTTTTTT. Translated: CASSSGTGDHRELFF.

This chain connects TRBV5-1 to TRBJ1-1; D ambiguous. The V gene's germline CDR1 is SGHRS and CDR2 YFSETQ. The CDR3 is made up of 15 amino acids. V gave up 1 base and J gave up 6 bases, with 16 bases separating them. CDR3 region: CASSLTLPGNSEAFF. The CDR3 DNA reads as TGCGCCAGCAGCTTGACCCTACCGGGTAATTCTGAAGCTTTCTTT. The full variable domain, its missing parts supplied by reference TRBV5-1 and TRBJ1-1, is KAGVTQTPRYLIKTRGQQVTLSCSPISGHRSVSWYQQTPGQGLQFLFEYFSETQRNKGNFPGRFSGRQFSNSRSEMNVSTLELGDSALYLCASSLTLPGNSEAFFGQGTRLTVV.

The chain carries TRBV4-2 and TRBJ2-2; 12 positions agree with TRBD2. Trimming removed 0 bases from V and 6 bases from J; junction bases left unmatched: 5. The CDR3 is 17 amino acids. Germline V gene sequence: CDR1 LGHNA, CDR2 YNFKEQ. The CDR3: CASSQEQLAGGPGELFF. CDR3 sequence (DNA): TGTGCCAGCAGCCAAGAACAACTAGCGGGGGGCCCCGGGGAGCTGTTTTTT.

The gene calls are TRBV5-1 and TRBJ2-5, with D possibly matching TRBD2 (7 bases). Per the germline V gene, CDR1 is SGHRS and CDR2 is YFSETQ. V shed 3 bases and J shed 1 base, with 28 bases lying between them. The CDR3 contains 20 residues. The CDR3 DNA follows: TGCGCCAGCAGCTGGGGGCCAGGGGAGGGCCAATGGGGCATCCAAGAGACCCAGTACTTC. Translating gives CASSWGPGEGQWGIQETQYF.

The chain joins TRBV4-1 to TRBJ2-1, with 11 nucleotides matching TRBD2. CDR3 length: 17 amino acids. Trimming cost V 3 bases and J 6 bases; bases outside gene matches: 10. CDR1 MGHRA and CDR2 YSYEKL come from the germline V gene. The CDR3 bases are TGCGCCAGCAGCCATTCTTTTAGCGGGGGGGCCTCCAATGAGCAGTTCTTC. Protein: CASSHSFSGGASNEQFF.

In its sample, this clone was seen a few times. CDR3 residues: CASSSGGLGIQYF. In DNA, the CDR3 is TGTGCCAGCAGTTCAGGGGGACTAGGCATTCAGTACTTC. The chain is built from TRBV12-3 or TRBV12-4 and TRBJ2-4; the D gene is possibly TRBD2 (8 bases). Trimming stripped 4 bases from V and 9 bases from J, with 13 bases between. CDR3 length: 13 amino acids.

The rearrangement joins TRBV5-4 to TRBJ2-2; 9 nucleotides match TRBD2. The trim removed 0 bases at V and 3 bases at J, leaving 6 bases unmatched. This CDR3 spans 17 amino acids. Germline assignment: CDR1 SGHNT and CDR2 YYREEE (reference sequence). CDR3: CASSLGSSGVDTGELFF. In DNA form, the CDR3 reads TGTGCCAGCAGCTTGGGCTCTAGCGGGGTGGACACCGGGGAGCTGTTTTTT.

This chain links TRBV6-6 with TRBJ2-5; D may be TRBD2 (6 bases). Trimming took 8 bases from V and 5 from J, leaving 12 bases between them. This CDR3 has 12 residues. CDR1 is MNHNY and CDR2 is SVGAGI in the germline V gene (reference sequence). The CDR3 sequence is CASAHGGETQYF. Written as DNA, the CDR3 is TGTGCCAGCGCTCACGGGGGTGAGACCCAGTACTTC.

This clone was counted only a few times. The V call is TRBV15, the J call TRBJ1-5; D remains ambiguous. CDR3 length: 15 amino acids. Per germline, CDR1 LNHNV and CDR2 YYDKDF (reference sequence). The V gene lost 0 bases and the J gene lost 0 bases, with 6 bases spanning the gap. Written as DNA, the CDR3 is TGTGCCACCAGCAGAGATCAGGTTAGCAATCAGCCCCAGCATTTT. Residues: CATSRDQVSNQPQHF.

The V call is TRBV29-1, the J call TRBJ2-3; 9 bases align to TRBD2. CDR1 and CDR2 from the germline V gene are SQVTM and ANQGSEA. V shed 4 bases, J shed 1 base, and the junction held 0 bases outside the gene matches. There are 13 residues in the CDR3. CDR3 loop: CSVVAGGTDTQYF. The CDR3 region has the DNA TGCAGCGTTGTAGCGGGGGGCACAGATACGCAGTATTTT.

The V call is TRBV5-1, the J call TRBJ2-3, with D unclear. The CDR3 spans 13 residues. In germline, CDR1 is SGHRS, CDR2 YFSETQ. The CDR3 region is CTPDRANTDTQYF. CDR3 bases: TGCACCCCCGACCGGGCAAACACAGATACGCAGTATTTT.

This clone has more than one count but fewer than ten. DNA for the CDR3: TGTGCCAGCAGCTCGCAAGGGGCCACGAACACCGGGGAGCTGTTTTTT. This translates into CASSSQGATNTGELFF. The rearrangement uses TRBV5-4 and TRBJ2-2; perhaps TRBD1 as D (5 bases). CDR1 SGHNT and CDR2 YYREEE come from the germline V gene (reference sequence). Trimming shortened V by 3 bases and J by 0 bases, and 12 bases separated the two germline ends. The CDR3 contains 16 residues.

The CDR3 bases are TGTGCCAGAGCATCACCTGGTTCACCCCTCCACTTT. Translating it yields CARASPGSPLHF. The genes are TRBV5-3 and TRBJ1-6; D is unclear. TRBV5-3 counts as an open reading frame of uncertain function. The germline V and J ends were trimmed by 7 bases and 9 bases, with 11 bases remaining between them. The CDR3 covers 12 residues.

The chain has TRBV19 and TRBJ1-2; TRBD1 aligns across 7 bases. Germline CDR1 and CDR2: LNHDA and SQIVND (reference sequence). The CDR3 runs 15 residues. The V segment lost 6 bases and the J segment 7 bases; nucleotides outside the gene matches: 14. The CDR3: CASSRDSPLGGGYTF. In DNA form, the CDR3 reads TGTGCCAGTAGCAGGGACAGCCCCCTGGGCGGTGGCTACACCTTC.

The rearrangement uses TRBV7-6 and TRBJ2-1; 7 bases fit TRBD1. The CDR3 contains 13 residues. V gave up 3 bases and J gave up 4 bases; unmatched junction bases: 0. The germline gives CDR1 SGHVS, CDR2 FNYEAQ. Written as DNA, the CDR3 is TGTGCCAGCAGCTTGGGACAGTACAATGAGCAGTTCTTC. This sequence encodes CASSLGQYNEQFF.

The gene calls are TRBV2 and TRBJ1-1, with D uncertain. Germline V gives CDR1 SNHLY, CDR2 FYNNEI. CDR3 length equals 14 residues. Trimming took off 2 bases at V and 0 bases at J, with 7 bases between the two ends. As DNA, the CDR3 is TGTGCCAGCAGTGAATTGACGGTGAACACTGAAGCTTTCTTT. Its translation: CASSELTVNTEAFF.

The rearrangement joins TRBV6-5 to TRBJ1-1; perhaps TRBD1 as D (5 bases). The V end was cut by 7 bases, the J end by 3 bases, with 15 bases between. The CDR3 contains 14 residues. The germline gives CDR1 MNHEY, CDR2 SVGAGI. The CDR3 DNA reads as TGTGCCAGCACCAGGGACTCGGGGGACACTGAAGCTTTCTTT. Its translation: CASTRDSGDTEAFF.

The CDR3 DNA follows: TGTGCCAGTAGCAAGAAGATCGGACTGACCCGTAACACCGGGGAGCTGTTTTTT. It translates to CASSKKIGLTRNTGELFF. This sequence joins TRBV19 and TRBJ2-2; possibly TRBD2 for D (5 bases). CDR1 is LNHDA and CDR2 is SQIVND in the germline V gene (reference sequence). With 6 bases removed from V and 2 bases from J, the gap between germline ends came to 22 bases. CDR3 length: 18 amino acids.

The genes are TRBV5-1 and TRBJ2-5; D gene uncertain. The ends were cut back, 5 bases at V and 1 base at J, with 12 bases in the middle. Germline CDR1 and CDR2: SGHRS and YFSETQ. This CDR3 spans 14 amino acids. CDR3 in DNA: TGCGCCAGCAGTTCGGACGGCGGCCAAGAGACCCAGTACTTC. Translated, it gives CASSSDGGQETQYF.

This chain uses TRBV3-1 (or the pseudogene TRBV3-2) with TRBJ1-4, with D possibly being TRBD1 (5 bases). CDR1 LGHDT and CDR2 YNNKEL come from the germline V gene (reference sequence). This CDR3 has 16 residues. V was pared by 4 bases and J by 7 bases, with 19 bases between. The CDR3 protein is CASSPRGAGFGEKLFF. DNA for the CDR3: TGTGCCAGCAGCCCCCGAGGGGCTGGATTTGGTGAAAAACTGTTTTTT.

The chain uses TRBV6-2 or TRBV6-3 and TRBJ1-6; tentative D call: TRBD1 (5 bases). Looked up from germline, CDR1 is MNHEY and CDR2 is SVGEGT. The germline V and J ends were trimmed by 5 bases and 5 bases, with 13 bases remaining between them. The CDR3 consists of 15 residues. The CDR3 DNA sequence: TGTGCCAGCAGTCTCGGACACAGGAATAATTCACCCCTCCACTTT. Protein sequence: CASSLGHRNNSPLHF.

The chain is built from TRBV19 and TRBJ2-1, with 11 bases identical to TRBD2. Germline V lookup: CDR1 LNHDA, CDR2 SQIVND (reference sequence). The CDR3 loop spans 18 amino acids. V shed 3 bases, J shed 1 base, and the junction held 8 bases outside the gene matches. The CDR3 loop reads CASSIRGSGGASYNEQFF. CDR3 DNA sequence: TGTGCCAGTAGTATCCGGGGTAGCGGGGGGGCGTCCTACAATGAGCAGTTCTTC.

The chain uses TRBV18 and TRBJ1-2, with 7 bases lining up with TRBD1. This CDR3 is 13 amino acids long. Germline values: CDR1 KGHSH, CDR2 LQKENI. V was pared by 3 bases and J by 8 bases, with 6 bases of the junction left unmatched. The CDR3 protein is CASSPDRVRGYTF. CDR3 bases: TGTGCCAGCTCACCCGACAGGGTTAGAGGCTACACCTTC.

The chain has TRBV14 and TRBJ1-1, with 7 bases aligning to TRBD1. The germline gives CDR1 SGHDN, CDR2 FVKESK. The CDR3 extends over 18 amino acids. The ends lost 2 bases at V and 0 bases at J; junction bases unmatched: 12. CDR3 coding DNA: TGTGCCAGCAGCCAAAAGGGGGGACAGTTAGCACTGAACACTGAAGCTTTCTTT. Protein product: CASSQKGGQLALNTEAFF.